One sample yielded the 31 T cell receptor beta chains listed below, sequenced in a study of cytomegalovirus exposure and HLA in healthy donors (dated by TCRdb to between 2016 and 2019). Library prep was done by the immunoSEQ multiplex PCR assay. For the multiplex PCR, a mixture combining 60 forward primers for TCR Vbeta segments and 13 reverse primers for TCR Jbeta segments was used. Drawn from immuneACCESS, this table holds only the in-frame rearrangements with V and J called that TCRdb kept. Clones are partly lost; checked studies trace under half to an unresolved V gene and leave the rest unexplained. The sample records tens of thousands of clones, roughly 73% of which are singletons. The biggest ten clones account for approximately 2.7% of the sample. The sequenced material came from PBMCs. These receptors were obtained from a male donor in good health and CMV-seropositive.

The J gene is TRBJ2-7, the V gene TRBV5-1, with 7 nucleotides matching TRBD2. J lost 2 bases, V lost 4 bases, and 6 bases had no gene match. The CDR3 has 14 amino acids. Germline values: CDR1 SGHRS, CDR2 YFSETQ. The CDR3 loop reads CASSPGLVPYEQYF. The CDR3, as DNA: TGCGCCAGCAGCCCAGGACTAGTACCCTACGAGCAGTACTTC.

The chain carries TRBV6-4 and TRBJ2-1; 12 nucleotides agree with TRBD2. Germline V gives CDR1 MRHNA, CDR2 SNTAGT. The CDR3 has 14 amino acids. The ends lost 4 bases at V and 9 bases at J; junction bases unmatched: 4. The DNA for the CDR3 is TGTGCCAGCAGTGTAACTAGCGGGAGGAGTGAGCAGTTCTTC. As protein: CASSVTSGRSEQFF.

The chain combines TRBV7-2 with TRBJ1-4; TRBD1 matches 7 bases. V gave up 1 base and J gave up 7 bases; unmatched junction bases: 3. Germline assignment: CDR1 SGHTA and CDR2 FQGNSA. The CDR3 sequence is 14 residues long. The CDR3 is CASSLGQGGEKLFF. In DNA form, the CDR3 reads TGTGCCAGCAGCTTAGGACAGGGAGGTGAAAAACTGTTTTTT. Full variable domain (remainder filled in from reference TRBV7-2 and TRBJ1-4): GAGVSQSPSNKVTEKGKDVELRCDPISGHTALYWYRQSLGQGLEFLIYFQGNSAPDKSGLPSDRFSAERTGGSVSTLTIQRTQQEDSAVYLCASSLGQGGEKLFFGSGTQLSVL.

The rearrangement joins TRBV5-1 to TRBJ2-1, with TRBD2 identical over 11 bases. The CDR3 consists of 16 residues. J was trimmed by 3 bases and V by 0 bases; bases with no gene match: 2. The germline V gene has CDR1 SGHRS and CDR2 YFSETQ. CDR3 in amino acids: CASSLGLAGFYNEQFF. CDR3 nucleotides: TGCGCCAGCAGCTTGGGACTAGCGGGATTCTACAATGAGCAGTTCTTC. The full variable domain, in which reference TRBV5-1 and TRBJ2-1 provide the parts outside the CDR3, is KAGVTQTPRYLIKTRGQQVTLSCSPISGHRSVSWYQQTPGQGLQFLFEYFSETQRNKGNFPGRFSGRQFSNSRSEMNVSTLELGDSALYLCASSLGLAGFYNEQFFGPGTRLTVL.

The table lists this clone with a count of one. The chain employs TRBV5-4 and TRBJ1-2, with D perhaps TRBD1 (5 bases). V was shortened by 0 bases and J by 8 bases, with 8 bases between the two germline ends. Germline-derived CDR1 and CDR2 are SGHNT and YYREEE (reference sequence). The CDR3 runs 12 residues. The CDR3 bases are TGTGCCAGCAGCTTGGCAGGGTTCGGCTACACCTTC. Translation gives CASSLAGFGYTF.

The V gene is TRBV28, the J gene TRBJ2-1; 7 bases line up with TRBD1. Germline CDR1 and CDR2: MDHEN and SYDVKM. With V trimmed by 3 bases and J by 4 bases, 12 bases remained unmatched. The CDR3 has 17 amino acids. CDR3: CASSFARGTDKYNEQFF. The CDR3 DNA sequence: TGTGCCAGCAGTTTTGCGAGAGGGACAGACAAATACAATGAGCAGTTCTTC.

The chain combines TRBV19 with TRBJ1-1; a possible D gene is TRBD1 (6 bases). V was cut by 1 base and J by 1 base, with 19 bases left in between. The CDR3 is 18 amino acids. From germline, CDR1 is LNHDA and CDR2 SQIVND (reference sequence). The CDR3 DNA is TGTGCCAGTAGTATAGGTCTTATGTTAAGGGGGAAGAACACTGAAGCTTTCTTT. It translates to CASSIGLMLRGKNTEAFF.

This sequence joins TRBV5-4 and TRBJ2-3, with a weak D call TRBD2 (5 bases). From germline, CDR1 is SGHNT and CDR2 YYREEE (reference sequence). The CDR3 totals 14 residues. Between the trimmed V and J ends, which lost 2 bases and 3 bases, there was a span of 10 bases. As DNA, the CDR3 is TGTGCCAGCAGCTTCGAGCGGCGGACAGATACGCAGTATTTT. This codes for CASSFERRTDTQYF.

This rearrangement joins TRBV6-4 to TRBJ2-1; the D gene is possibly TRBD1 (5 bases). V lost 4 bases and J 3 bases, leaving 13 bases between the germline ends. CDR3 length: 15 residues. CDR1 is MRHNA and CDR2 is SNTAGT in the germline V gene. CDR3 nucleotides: TGTGCCAGCAGTGTTGCACCGGACAACTACAATGAGCAGTTCTTC. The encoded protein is CASSVAPDNYNEQFF.

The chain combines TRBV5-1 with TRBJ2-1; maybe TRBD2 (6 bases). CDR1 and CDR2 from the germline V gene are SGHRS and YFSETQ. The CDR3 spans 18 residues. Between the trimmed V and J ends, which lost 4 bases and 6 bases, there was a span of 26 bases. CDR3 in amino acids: CASSRLDRRRDFFNEQFF. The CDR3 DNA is TGCGCCAGCAGCCGCCTAGACCGCCGGCGGGATTTCTTCAATGAGCAGTTCTTC.

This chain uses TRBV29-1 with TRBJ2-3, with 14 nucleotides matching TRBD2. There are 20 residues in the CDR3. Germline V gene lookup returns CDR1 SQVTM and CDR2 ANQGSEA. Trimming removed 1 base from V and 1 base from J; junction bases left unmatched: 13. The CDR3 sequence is CSVEAVGTSGRQGGTDTQYF. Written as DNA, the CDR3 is TGCAGCGTTGAAGCGGTCGGGACTAGCGGGAGACAGGGCGGCACAGATACGCAGTATTTT.

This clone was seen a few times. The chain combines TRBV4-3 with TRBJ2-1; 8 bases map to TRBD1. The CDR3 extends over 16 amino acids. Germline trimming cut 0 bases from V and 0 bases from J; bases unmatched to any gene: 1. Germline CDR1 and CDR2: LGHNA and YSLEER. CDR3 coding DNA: TGCGCCAGCAGCCAAGATACAGGGGGCTCCTACAATGAGCAGTTCTTC. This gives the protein CASSQDTGGSYNEQFF.

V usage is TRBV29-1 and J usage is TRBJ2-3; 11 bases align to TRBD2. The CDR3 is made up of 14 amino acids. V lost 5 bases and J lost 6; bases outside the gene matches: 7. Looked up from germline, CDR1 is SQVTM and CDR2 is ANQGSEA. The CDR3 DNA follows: TGCAGCGTTCCACTAGCGGGAGTGTGGGATACGCAGTATTTT. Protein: CSVPLAGVWDTQYF.

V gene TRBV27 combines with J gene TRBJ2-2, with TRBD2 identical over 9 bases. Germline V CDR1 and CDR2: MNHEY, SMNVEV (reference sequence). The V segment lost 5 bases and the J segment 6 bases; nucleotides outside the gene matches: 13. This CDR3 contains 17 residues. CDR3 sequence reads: CASSGTRGRAGSGELFF. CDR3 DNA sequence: TGTGCCAGCAGTGGTACCCGCGGGAGGGCCGGGTCCGGGGAGCTGTTTTTT.

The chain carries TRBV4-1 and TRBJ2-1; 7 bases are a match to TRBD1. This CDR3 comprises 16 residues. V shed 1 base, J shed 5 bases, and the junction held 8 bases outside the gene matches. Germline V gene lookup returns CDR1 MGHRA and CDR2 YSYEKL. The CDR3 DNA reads TGCGCCAGCAGCCAAGCCTTGACAGGGTCTCACAATGAGCAGTTCTTC. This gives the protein CASSQALTGSHNEQFF.

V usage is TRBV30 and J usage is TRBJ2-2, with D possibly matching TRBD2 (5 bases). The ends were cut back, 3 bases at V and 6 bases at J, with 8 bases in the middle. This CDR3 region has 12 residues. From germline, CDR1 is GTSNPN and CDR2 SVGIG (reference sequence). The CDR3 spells CAWRDSSGELFF. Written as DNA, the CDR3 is TGTGCCTGGAGGGACTCCTCCGGGGAGCTGTTTTTT.

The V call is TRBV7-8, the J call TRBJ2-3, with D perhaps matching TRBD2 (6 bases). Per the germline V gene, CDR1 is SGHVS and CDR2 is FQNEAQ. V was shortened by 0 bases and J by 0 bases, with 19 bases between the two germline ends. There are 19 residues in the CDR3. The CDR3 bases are TGTGCCAGCAGCTTAGCGCAAGAGCGGGTGGGTCCTAGCACAGATACGCAGTATTTT. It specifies CASSLAQERVGPSTDTQYF. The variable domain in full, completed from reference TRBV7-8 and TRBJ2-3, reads GAGVSQSPRYKVAKRGQDVALRCDPISGHVSLFWYQQALGQGPEFLTYFQNEAQLDKSGLPSDRFFAERPEGSVSTLKIQRTQQEDSAVYLCASSLAQERVGPSTDTQYFGPGTRLTVL.

CDR3 sequence (DNA): TGCGCCAGCAGCCAAGAGGCTCCCTACGAGCAGTACTTC. Amino acids: CASSQEAPYEQYF. V and J are TRBV4-1 and TRBJ2-7; unclear D gene. Germline V gene sequence: CDR1 MGHRA, CDR2 YSYEKL. This CDR3 spans 13 amino acids. The V end lost 0 bases, the J end lost 2 bases, and 5 bases lay between the germline ends.

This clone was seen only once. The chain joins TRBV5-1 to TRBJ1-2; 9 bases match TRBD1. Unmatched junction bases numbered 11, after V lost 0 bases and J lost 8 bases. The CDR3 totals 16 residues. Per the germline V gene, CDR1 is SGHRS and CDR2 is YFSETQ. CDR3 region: CASSLELLTGGIGYTF. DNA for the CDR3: TGCGCCAGCAGCTTGGAACTGCTAACAGGGGGCATCGGCTACACCTTC. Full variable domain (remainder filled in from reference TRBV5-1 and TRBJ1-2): KAGVTQTPRYLIKTRGQQVTLSCSPISGHRSVSWYQQTPGQGLQFLFEYFSETQRNKGNFPGRFSGRQFSNSRSEMNVSTLELGDSALYLCASSLELLTGGIGYTFGSGTRLTVV.

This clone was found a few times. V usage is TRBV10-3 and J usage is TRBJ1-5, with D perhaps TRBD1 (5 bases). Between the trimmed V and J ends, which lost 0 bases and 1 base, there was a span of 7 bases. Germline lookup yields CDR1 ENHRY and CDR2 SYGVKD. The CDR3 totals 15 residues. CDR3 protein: CAISESGGSNQPQHF. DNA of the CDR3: TGTGCCATCAGTGAGTCTGGGGGGAGCAATCAGCCCCAGCATTTT.

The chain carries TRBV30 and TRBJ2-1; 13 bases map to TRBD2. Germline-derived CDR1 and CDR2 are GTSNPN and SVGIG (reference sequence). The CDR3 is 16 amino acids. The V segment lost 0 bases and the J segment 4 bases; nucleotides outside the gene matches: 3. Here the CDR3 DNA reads TGTGCCTGGAGTGTACTAGCGGGAGGGTTTTACAATGAGCAGTTCTTC. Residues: CAWSVLAGGFYNEQFF.

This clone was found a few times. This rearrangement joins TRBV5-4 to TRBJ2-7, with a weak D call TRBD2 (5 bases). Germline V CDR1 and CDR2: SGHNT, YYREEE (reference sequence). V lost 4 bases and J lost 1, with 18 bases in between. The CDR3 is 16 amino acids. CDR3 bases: TGTGCCAGCAGCCGGGTCGAGGGAATGGGTTCCTACGAGCAGTACTTC. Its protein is CASSRVEGMGSYEQYF.

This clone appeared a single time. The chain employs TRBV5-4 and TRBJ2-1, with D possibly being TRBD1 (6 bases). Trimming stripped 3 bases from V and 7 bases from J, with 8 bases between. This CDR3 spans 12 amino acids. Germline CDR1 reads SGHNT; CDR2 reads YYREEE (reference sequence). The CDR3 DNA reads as TGTGCCAGCAGCTCCCAGGGGAATGAGCAGTTCTTC. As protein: CASSSQGNEQFF.

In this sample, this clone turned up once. Written as DNA, the CDR3 is TGCGCCAGCAGCTGGAATGGAGTAAAAAAAAAGACGGGAGTAGGTGAGCAGTACTTC. Its translation is CASSWNGVKKKTGVGEQYF. This sequence joins TRBV5-1 and TRBJ2-7; maybe TRBD2 (6 bases). Trimming shortened V by 3 bases and J by 7 bases, and 32 bases separated the two germline ends. Germline CDR1 reads SGHRS; CDR2 reads YFSETQ. CDR3 size: 19 residues.

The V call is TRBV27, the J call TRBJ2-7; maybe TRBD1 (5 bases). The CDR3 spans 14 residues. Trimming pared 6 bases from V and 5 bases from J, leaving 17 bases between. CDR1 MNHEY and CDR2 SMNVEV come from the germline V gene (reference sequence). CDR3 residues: CASSPVYRPNEQYF. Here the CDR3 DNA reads TGTGCCAGCAGCCCGGTTTACAGGCCCAACGAGCAGTACTTC.

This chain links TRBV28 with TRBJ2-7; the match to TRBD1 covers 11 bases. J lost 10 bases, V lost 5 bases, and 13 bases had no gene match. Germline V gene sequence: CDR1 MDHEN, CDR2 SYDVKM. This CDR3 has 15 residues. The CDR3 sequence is CASSPSGQGDASQYF. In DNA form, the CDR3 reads TGTGCCAGCAGTCCGTCGGGACAGGGGGACGCATCCCAGTACTTC.

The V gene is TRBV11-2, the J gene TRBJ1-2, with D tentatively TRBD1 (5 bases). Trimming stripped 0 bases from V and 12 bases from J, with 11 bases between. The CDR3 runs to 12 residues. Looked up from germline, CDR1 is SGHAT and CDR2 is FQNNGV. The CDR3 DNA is TGTGCCAGCAGCTTAGAAGGGGTCGGTCACACCTTC. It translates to CASSLEGVGHTF.

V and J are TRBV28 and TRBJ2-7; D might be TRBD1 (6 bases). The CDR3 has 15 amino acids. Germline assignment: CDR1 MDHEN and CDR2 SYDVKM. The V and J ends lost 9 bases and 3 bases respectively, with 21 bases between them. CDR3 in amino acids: CASLDSGTLIYEQYF. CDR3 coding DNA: TGTGCCAGTTTAGACTCCGGGACACTTATCTACGAGCAGTACTTC.

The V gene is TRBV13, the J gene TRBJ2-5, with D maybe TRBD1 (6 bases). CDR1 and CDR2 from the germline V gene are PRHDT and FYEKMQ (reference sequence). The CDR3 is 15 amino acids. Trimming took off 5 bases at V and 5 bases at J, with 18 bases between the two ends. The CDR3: CASSPQQGRGETQYF. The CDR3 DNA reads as TGTGCCAGCAGCCCTCAACAGGGAAGGGGGGAGACCCAGTACTTC.

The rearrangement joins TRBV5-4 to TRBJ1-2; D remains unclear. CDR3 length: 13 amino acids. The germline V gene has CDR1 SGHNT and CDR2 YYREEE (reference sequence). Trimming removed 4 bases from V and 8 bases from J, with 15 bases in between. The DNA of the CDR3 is TGTGCCAGCAGCGTACCCGCGTCCCAAGGCTACACCTTC. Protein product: CASSVPASQGYTF.

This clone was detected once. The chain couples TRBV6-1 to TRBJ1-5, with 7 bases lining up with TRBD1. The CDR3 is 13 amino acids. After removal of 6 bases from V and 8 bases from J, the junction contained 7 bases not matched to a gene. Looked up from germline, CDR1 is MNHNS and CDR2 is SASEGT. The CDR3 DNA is TGTGCCAGCAGAGGGACAGATATCAAGCCCCAGCATTTT. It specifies CASRGTDIKPQHF.